Listed below are T cell receptor beta chains from one sample, sequenced in a study of OX40 agonist ivuxolimab in advanced cancers. Assay: immunoSEQ multiplex PCR; the TCRdb copy retains only in-frame clones and omits some. This table holds roughly 40,000 clones, about 88% found once. The sample here was CD4+ or CD8+ T cells sorted from blood, taken in a trial of the OX40 agonist ivuxolimab. These receptors all come from an adult with an advanced solid tumor such as melanoma, head and neck, liver or kidney cancer. Both conserved end residues are part of each CDR3. The D gene is left open where the match is weak. Part of the rows lack a size; the others show once, few, many or a class for expanded clones.

clone size	V gene	D gene	J gene	CDR3 DNA	CDR3 protein
once	TRBV15	TRBD2	TRBJ2-1	TGTGCCACCCGTCCGGCTAGCGGGAGAAACAATGAGCAGTTCTTC	CATRPASGRNNEQFF
NA	TRBV5-5	NA	TRBJ2-7	TGTGCCAGCAGCTTGAGGGACACGGTAACCTACGAGCAGTACTTC	CASSLRDTVTYEQYF
NA	TRBV6-1	TRBD1	TRBJ2-2	TGTGCCATCCGGGGACAGGGTGTTGGGTTAGGGGAGCTGTTTTTT	CAIRGQGVGLGELFF
NA	TRBV27	NA	TRBJ2-2	TGTGCCAGCAGTGCCCATGATCCGGGCGGGGAGCTGTTTTTT	CASSAHDPGGELFF
NA	TRBV7-9	NA	TRBJ1-1	TGTGCCAGCAGCACCGTGGGGCCGATTGACACTGAAGCTTTCTTT	CASSTVGPIDTEAFF
NA	TRBV10-2	TRBD1	TRBJ2-7	TGCGCCAGCAAAAGTACAGGGGGCTACGAGCAGTACTTC	CASKSTGGYEQYF
NA	TRBV6-6	TRBD1	TRBJ1-2	TGTGCCAGCAGTTACACAGGGGTGTACTATGGCTACACCTTC	CASSYTGVYYGYTF
NA	TRBV10-3	TRBD1	TRBJ2-1	TGTGCCATCAGTGGGGACAGGGAAAACTACAATGAGCAGTTCTTC	CAISGDRENYNEQFF
NA	TRBV7-6	NA	TRBJ1-1	TGTGCCAGCAGCCGGTCATCAACGGCGACTGAAGCTTTCTTT	CASSRSSTATEAFF
few	TRBV18	NA	TRBJ1-2	TGTGCCAGCTCTCGGGACGGGAAGAACTATGGCTACACCTTC	CASSRDGKNYGYTF
NA	TRBV19	NA	TRBJ2-1	TGTGCCAGTAGTATACTGGGCAGGGGTTCCAGTGAGCAGTTCTTC	CASSILGRGSSEQFF
NA	TRBV19	NA	TRBJ1-3	TGTGCCAGTAGTATTTTCCGGCCGGGCCAGGGCACCATATATTTT	CASSIFRPGQGTIYF
NA	TRBV7-8	NA	TRBJ2-7	TGTGCCAGCAGCTTAGATGTCACTATTCTCTACGAGCAGTACTTC	CASSLDVTILYEQYF
NA	TRBV10-2	NA	TRBJ1-5	TGCGCCAGCAGTGAGCAGCTTGGGGGCAATCAGCCCCAGCATTTT	CASSEQLGGNQPQHF
NA	TRBV10-2	TRBD2	TRBJ2-3	TGCGCCAGCAGTGGCCACGAGCGGGAGGGCACAGATACGCAGTATTTT	CASSGHEREGTDTQYF
NA	TRBV5-8	NA	TRBJ1-3	TGTGCCAGCAGCTTTGACAGGACCTCTGGAAACACCATATATTTT	CASSFDRTSGNTIYF
NA	TRBV5-4	TRBD2	TRBJ2-5	TGTGCCAGCAGCTTGGCGGGGGGGAGGAGAGAGACCCAGTACTTC	CASSLAGGRRETQYF
NA	TRBV28	NA	TRBJ1-2	TGTGCCAGCAGTTTGGGACATTTGCGTGGCTACACCTTC	CASSLGHLRGYTF
NA	TRBV7-3	NA	TRBJ1-6	TGTGCCAGCAGCTTATTAGGAGGCAGGGGAGGTTCACCCCTCCACTTT	CASSLLGGRGGSPLHF
NA	TRBV7-2	NA	TRBJ2-1	TGTGCCAGCAGCTTAGACCGGGACCCGCAGTTCTTC	CASSLDRDPQFF
NA	TRBV5-1	TRBD1	TRBJ2-7	TGCGCCAGCAGCCACGGGACAGGGTCCTACGAGCAGTACTTC	CASSHGTGSYEQYF
NA	TRBV5-1	NA	TRBJ2-5	TGCGCCAGCAGCAAACTGGACCTCCGAGGAGAGACCCAGTACTTC	CASSKLDLRGETQYF
once	TRBV30	NA	TRBJ1-2	TGTGCCTGGAGACCTGCGTGGGCGGGGTTAAAGAACTATGGCTACACCTTC	CAWRPAWAGLKNYGYTF
few	TRBV5-2	NA	TRBJ2-1	TGCGCCAGCAGCCACTTTCTGACTAGCGGGAATGCGAATGAGCAGTTCTTC	CASSHFLTSGNANEQFF
NA	TRBV7-9	TRBD2	TRBJ2-2	TGTGCCAGCAGCTTGAGGAGCGGGAGTAACACCGGGGAGCTGTTTTTT	CASSLRSGSNTGELFF
NA	TRBV18	TRBD1	TRBJ1-4	TGTGCCAGCTCCCAGGGACAGGGGAATGAAAAACTGTTTTTT	CASSQGQGNEKLFF
NA	TRBV19	TRBD1	TRBJ1-2	TGTGCCAGTAGGGAGACAGGGGGTGTCTATGGCTACACCTTC	CASRETGGVYGYTF
NA	TRBV28	NA	TRBJ2-7	TGTGCCAGCAGCCTGGGAAGCACCTACGAGCAGTACTTC	CASSLGSTYEQYF
NA	TRBV5-4	TRBD1	TRBJ2-7	TGTGCCAGCAGCTCAAAGGGACAGGGGTCCTACGAGCAGTACTTC	CASSSKGQGSYEQYF
NA	TRBV2	TRBD2	TRBJ2-1	TGTGCCAGCAGTGATCGGGGGCTAGCGGGCGATGAGCAGTTCTTC	CASSDRGLAGDEQFF
NA	TRBV5-1	TRBD2	TRBJ2-2	TGCGCCAGCAGCCCAATAGCGGGAGGGCCGGTGTCCGGGGAGCTGTTTTTT	CASSPIAGGPVSGELFF
NA	TRBV29-1	TRBD2	TRBJ2-1	TGCAGCGTATGGACTAGCGGGAGAGGCAATGAGCAGTTCTTC	CSVWTSGRGNEQFF
NA	TRBV15	TRBD1	TRBJ2-5	TGTGCCACCGCGGACAGGGGACGGGAGACCCAGTACTTC	CATADRGRETQYF
NA	TRBV19	NA	TRBJ2-5	TGTGCCAGTTCGGGACGTATCCAAGAGACCCAGTACTTC	CASSGRIQETQYF
few	TRBV7-6	NA	TRBJ2-7	TGTGCCAGCAGCTTAGCGTCCTTAACACACGAGCAGTACTTC	CASSLASLTHEQYF
NA	TRBV14	TRBD1	TRBJ2-7	TGTGCCAGCAGTCGGTTCGGGACAGGGGGATTCTACGAGCAGTACTTC	CASSRFGTGGFYEQYF
NA	TRBV27	TRBD1	TRBJ1-2	TGTGCCAGCAGTTTGCGGACAGGGGATGGCTACACCTTC	CASSLRTGDGYTF
NA	TRBV7-2	NA	TRBJ2-1	TGTGCCAGCAGCCCGGCGCGGTACAATGAGCAGTTCTTC	CASSPARYNEQFF
NA	TRBV19	NA	TRBJ2-2	TGTGCCAGTAGACCGGGGACAAAAGACACCGGGGAGCTGTTTTTT	CASRPGTKDTGELFF
NA	TRBV4-2	NA	TRBJ2-4	TGTGCCAGCAGCCAACGCGGGGTCCACCCTGAGTACTTC	CASSQRGVHPEYF